This record covers a single T cell receptor (beta chain). Its specificity is not known. Amplification used 60 Vbeta primers and 13 Jbeta primers. Generated by immunoSEQ multiplex PCR, the TCRdb table keeps only in-frame clones and is missing some. Here the sample spans more than 90,000 clones, over 60% being singletons. This entry is derived from a study of cytomegalovirus exposure and HLA in healthy donors. Study-wide findings and caveats: Indistinguishability led to the exclusion of some V segments, TRBV6-2 and TRBV6-3 included.

The germline V gene encodes CDR1 SGHRS and CDR2 YFSETQ. The ends lost 2 bases at V and 5 bases at J; junction bases unmatched: 15. The CDR3 has 17 amino acids. The V and J genes are TRBV5-1 and TRBJ2-5; 7 bases fit TRBD2. The sample taken for sequencing was PBMCs. The TCR was taken from a human donor in good health. The CDR3 coding sequence is TGCGCCAGCAGCTTTTCCAGACTAGCCGGGCGGGAGGAGACCCAGTACTTC. Amino acid sequence: CASSFSRLAGREETQYF.